A single sample gave rise to the 8 T cell receptor beta chains below, sequenced in a study of blood T cells in healthy people across ages. The second PCR ran about 6 to 12 cycles with a sample-barcoded 5' primer and J-beta primers. TCRdb re-called the 5' RACE reads with MiXCR, one entry per CDR3 protein. The data contain 1.2 million to 1.5 million distinct CDR3 sequences, approximately 59% of them singletons. The sequenced sample was blood. The receptors shown here come from a young man in good health.

V is TRBV6-1 and J is TRBJ1-5; no firm D call. CDR3 size: 16 residues. V was pared by 4 bases and J by 0 bases, with 13 bases between. In germline, CDR1 is MNHNS, CDR2 SASEGT. The CDR3 sequence: CASSGTDYYSNQPQHF. In DNA form, the CDR3 reads TGTGCCAGCAGTGGAACAGATTATTATAGCAATCAGCCCCAGCATTTT.

The rearrangement links TRBV12-3 or TRBV12-4 to TRBJ2-4; 10 bases are a match to TRBD2. The CDR3 contains 13 residues. The J segment lost 6 bases and the V segment lost 4 bases, leaving 0 bases of the junction unmatched. The CDR3 DNA reads as TGTGCCAGCAGTTCTAGCGGGAGAAACATTCAGTACTTC. Encoded protein: CASSSSGRNIQYF.

The table lists this clonotype with a few counts. The gene calls are TRBV20-1 and TRBJ2-7; tentative D call: TRBD2 (6 bases). CDR1 is DFQATT and CDR2 is SNEGSKA in the germline V gene (reference sequence). Trimming took off 3 bases at V and 2 bases at J, with 11 bases between the two ends. The CDR3 has 13 residues. CDR3 region: CSARPTSTYEQYF. As DNA, the CDR3 is TGCAGTGCTAGGCCCACTAGCACCTACGAGCAGTACTTC.

This clonotype was counted a few times. The CDR3 sequence is CASSTTGTGFFNEQYF. In DNA form, the CDR3 reads TGTGCCAGCAGTACCACCGGGACAGGGTTCTTCAATGAGCAGTACTTC. The chain uses TRBV27 and TRBJ2-7, with 9 bases matching TRBD1. In germline, CDR1 is MNHEY, CDR2 SMNVEV (reference sequence). The trim removed 5 bases at V and 7 bases at J, leaving 15 bases unmatched. There are 16 residues in the CDR3.

This clonotype appeared a single time. The chain couples TRBV20-1 to TRBJ1-4, with a possible D match to TRBD1 (6 bases). The end of the DNA is better explained by TRBJ2-2, so the J call may be wrong. Germline CDR1 reads DFQATT; CDR2 reads SNEGSKA (reference sequence). The CDR3 length is 15 residues. CDR3 in DNA: TGCAGTGCTAGAGATCGGCGCAGGGGTGCCGGGGAGCTGTTTTTT. Its translation: CSARDRRRGAGELFF.

The V gene is TRBV20-1, the J gene TRBJ2-1; a possible D gene is TRBD1 (6 bases). The germline CDR1 and CDR2 sequences are DFQATT and SNEGSKA (reference sequence). CDR3 length: 14 residues. Trimming removed 6 bases from V and 0 bases from J, with 12 bases in between. As DNA, the CDR3 is TGCAGTGCAGAACAGGGTCCCTCCTACAATGAGCAGTTCTTC. It is translated as CSAEQGPSYNEQFF.

Only a few counts were recorded for this clonotype. The rearrangement uses TRBV6-6 and TRBJ1-2; D remains unclear. CDR1 is MNHNY, CDR2 SVGAGI, per germline (reference sequence). V shed 7 bases and J shed 4 bases, with 10 bases lying between them. This CDR3 is 12 amino acids long. This chain's CDR3 is CASTEGSYGYTF. The CDR3 DNA sequence: TGTGCCAGCACAGAAGGGAGCTATGGCTACACCTTC.

As concerns this clonotype: The junction departs from the called germline gene at one end, perhaps through a read error. The chain joins TRBV10-3 to TRBJ2-4; D is uncertain. Per germline, CDR1 ENHRY and CDR2 SYGVKD. The CDR3 runs to 15 residues. The CDR3 sequence is CANSDSGSRSYKQYF. In DNA, the CDR3 is TGTGCCAACAGTGATTCCGGCAGCCGTTCCTACAAGCAGTACTTC.